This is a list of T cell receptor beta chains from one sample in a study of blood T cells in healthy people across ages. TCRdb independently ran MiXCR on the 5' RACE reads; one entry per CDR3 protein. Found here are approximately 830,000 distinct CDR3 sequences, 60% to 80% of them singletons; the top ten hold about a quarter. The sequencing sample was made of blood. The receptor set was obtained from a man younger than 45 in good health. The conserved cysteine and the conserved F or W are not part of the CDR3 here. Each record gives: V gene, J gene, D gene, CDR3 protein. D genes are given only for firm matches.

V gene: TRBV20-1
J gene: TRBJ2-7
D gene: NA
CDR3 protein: SAAPPRGSYEQY

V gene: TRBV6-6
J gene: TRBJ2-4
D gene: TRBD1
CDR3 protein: ASTPTRAGQDIQY

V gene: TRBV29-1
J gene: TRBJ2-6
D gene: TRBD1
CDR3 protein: SVRQGDSGANVLT

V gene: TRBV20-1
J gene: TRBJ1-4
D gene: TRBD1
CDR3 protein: SATGRTNEKLF

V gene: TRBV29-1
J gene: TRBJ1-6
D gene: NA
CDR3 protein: SVGDSRDSPLH

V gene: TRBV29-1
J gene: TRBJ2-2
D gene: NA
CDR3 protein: SVTAARDTRLGELF

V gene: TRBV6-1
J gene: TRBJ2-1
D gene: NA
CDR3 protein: ASMTGIPGQIYNEQF

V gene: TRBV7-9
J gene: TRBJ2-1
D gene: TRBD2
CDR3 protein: ASSFSRGGFDEQF

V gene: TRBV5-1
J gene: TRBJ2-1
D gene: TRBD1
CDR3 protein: ASSSPTGDYNEQF

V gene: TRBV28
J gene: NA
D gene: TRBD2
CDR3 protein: TSSIAGGRETQY